This is a list of T cell receptor beta chains from one sample in a study of radiotherapy plus CTLA-4 blockade in lung cancer. The assay was immunoSEQ multiplex PCR, and TCRdb's table has in-frame clones only and misses some. This table holds 27,000 or so clones, 77% found once. The specimen comprised peripheral blood, sampled from a patient treated with radiotherapy plus ipilimumab. These receptor sequences come from a human donor with non-small cell lung cancer that progressed on radiotherapy plus ipilimumab. The CDR3 runs from the conserved cysteine through the conserved F or W. D genes are given only for firm matches. Clone size is given for some rows only: seen once, a few or many times, or a class if the clone is expanded.

V gene	clone size	J gene	D gene	CDR3 DNA	CDR3 protein
TRBV7-9	-	TRBJ2-5	TRBD1	TGTGCCAGCAGCTTAACCGGGGACAGGGGGTCCTTTCAAGAGACCCAGTACTTC	CASSLTGDRGSFQETQYF
TRBV5-4	-	TRBJ2-7	-	TGTGCCAGCAGCTTGGGGACGGGCCACGAGCAGTACTTC	CASSLGTGHEQYF
TRBV6-1	-	TRBJ2-1	TRBD2	TGTGCCAGCACCCAACTAGCGGGGGTCTACAATGAGCAGTTCTTC	CASTQLAGVYNEQFF
TRBV7-9	-	TRBJ2-5	-	TGTGCCAGCAGCTTAAGGGGAGAAGAGACCCAGTACTTC	CASSLRGEETQYF
TRBV5-1	few	TRBJ1-1	-	TGCGCCAGCAGCTTGTTTATAAGGGACACTGAAGCTTTCTTT	CASSLFIRDTEAFF
TRBV27	-	TRBJ1-4	-	TGTGCCAGCAGTTTACTGGGGACGGGGGTGGATGAAAAACTGTTTTTT	CASSLLGTGVDEKLFF
TRBV28	few	TRBJ1-1	TRBD1	TGTGCCAGCAGTCCCCACAGGGGGGGGTGGCCCCCGAACACTGAAGCTTTCTTT	CASSPHRGGWPPNTEAFF
TRBV7-2	-	TRBJ2-4	-	TGTGCCAGCAGCTCTATTACAGAGCAAAACATTCAGTACTTC	CASSSITEQNIQYF
TRBV14	-	TRBJ2-5	-	TGTGCCAGCAGCCAATTACAGACCCAGTACTTC	CASSQLQTQYF
TRBV7-6	-	TRBJ2-1	TRBD2	TGTGCCAGCAGCTTAGCGGCTAGCGGGGGGGGTGAAAATGAGCAGTTCTTC	CASSLAASGGGENEQFF
TRBV5-1	-	TRBJ1-1	-	TGCGCCAGCAGCCCCGACAGCCCCGGGACTGAAGCTTTCTTT	CASSPDSPGTEAFF
TRBV4-1	once	TRBJ1-5	-	TGCGCCAGCAGCCAAGATTTCAATCAGCCCCAGCATTTT	CASSQDFNQPQHF
TRBV28	once	TRBJ2-6	-	TGTGCCAGCAGTTTGGGGGGGGCGGCAGGGGCCAACGTCCTGACTTTC	CASSLGGAAGANVLTF
TRBV6-6	few	TRBJ1-5	TRBD1	TGTGCCAGCAGACAACAGGGGGTAGGTCAGCCCCAGCATTTT	CASRQQGVGQPQHF
TRBV14	-	TRBJ1-2	-	TGTGCCAGCAGCCAAGGGCGATACTATGGCTACACCTTC	CASSQGRYYGYTF
TRBV7-2	-	TRBJ1-2	-	TGTGCCAGCAGCTTACAGGGTAACTATGGCTACACCTTC	CASSLQGNYGYTF
TRBV4-1	-	TRBJ1-6	-	TGCGCCAGCAGCCAAGGTTGGCAGCCTAATTCACCCCTCCACTTT	CASSQGWQPNSPLHF
TRBV4-1	-	TRBJ2-5	TRBD1	TGCGCCAGCAGCCGAGCAGGGGGAAGGGACCAAGAGACCCAGTACTTC	CASSRAGGRDQETQYF
TRBV11-3	-	TRBJ2-3	-	TGTGCCAGCAGCTCGTATAGAGATACGCAGTATTTT	CASSSYRDTQYF
TRBV30	-	TRBJ2-4	-	TGTGCCTGGACTAAGGGGGTAGGGAACATTCAGTACTTC	CAWTKGVGNIQYF
TRBV9	-	TRBJ2-2	-	TGTGCCAGCAGCGTCACAGGGCCCCATACCGGGGAGCTGTTTTTT	CASSVTGPHTGELFF
TRBV7-9	-	TRBJ1-1	TRBD1	TGTGCCAGCAGCTCAATACAGGGGGCCCTTACTGAAGCTTTCTTT	CASSSIQGALTEAFF
TRBV19	-	TRBJ2-7	-	TGTGCCAGTAGCCCTTGGACTGACTACGAGCAGTACTTC	CASSPWTDYEQYF
TRBV15	-	TRBJ2-1	TRBD2	TGTGCCACCAGCAACCTAGCTAGCGGGAGGGGGAATGAGCAGTTCTTC	CATSNLASGRGNEQFF
TRBV19	once	TRBJ2-3	-	TGTGCCAGTAGTATAAGGGCAGGGGGCACAGATACGCAGTATTTT	CASSIRAGGTDTQYF
TRBV19	medium-sized	TRBJ2-5	-	TGTGCCAGTAGTGACCTCCTGGACAGCCAAGAGACCCAGTACTTC	CASSDLLDSQETQYF
TRBV29-1	-	TRBJ1-1	-	TGCGGTGGCGGATTCTCCACTGAAGCTTTCTTT	CGGGFSTEAFF
TRBV4-3	medium-sized	TRBJ1-2	TRBD1	TGCGCCAGCAGCCAGGGGACAGGGCCGAACTATGGCTACACCTTC	CASSQGTGPNYGYTF
TRBV7-6	-	TRBJ2-7	-	TGTGCCAGCAGCTTAGAGGCCCAGGGTTCCTACGAGCAGTACTTC	CASSLEAQGSYEQYF
TRBV19	-	TRBJ1-5	-	TGTGCCAGTAGTTCGTCCGTTGATAGCAATCAGCCCCAGCATTTT	CASSSSVDSNQPQHF
TRBV7-2	-	TRBJ1-1	-	TGTGCCAGCAGCTTCGGGGGGAGGAACACTGAAGCTTTCTTT	CASSFGGRNTEAFF
TRBV11-3	-	TRBJ2-1	TRBD2	TGTGCCAGCAGCTTTAGCGGGGGTTACAATGAGCAGTTCTTC	CASSFSGGYNEQFF
TRBV6-5	-	TRBJ2-7	TRBD2	TGTGCCAGCATGGATGCGACTAGCGCCTACGAGCAGTACTTC	CASMDATSAYEQYF
TRBV20-1	-	TRBJ2-7	-	TGCAGTGCCCAACAGGGTAACGAGCAGTACTTC	CSAQQGNEQYF
TRBV30	-	TRBJ2-2	TRBD1	TGTGCGAAGAGGGACAGGGGCACCGGGGAGCTGTTTTTT	CAKRDRGTGELFF
TRBV10-3	-	TRBJ1-1	-	TGTGCCATCATGCCTTCGACGCGTGGTGAAGCTTTCTTT	CAIMPSTRGEAFF
TRBV28	-	TRBJ2-7	-	TGTGCCAGCAGGAGGACGGTCTCCTACGAGCAGTACTTC	CASRRTVSYEQYF
TRBV28	-	TRBJ1-5	-	TGTGCCAGCAGACCGGACATTGTGGAGGATCAGCCCCAGCATTTT	CASRPDIVEDQPQHF
TRBV19	-	TRBJ1-5	-	TGTGCCAGTAGTCCGTCACTTCTTCAGCCCCAGCATTTT	CASSPSLLQPQHF
TRBV14	few	TRBJ1-2	-	TGTGCCAGCAGCCGACAGAGAAACTATGGCTACACCTTC	CASSRQRNYGYTF
TRBV4-1	-	TRBJ2-7	TRBD1	TGCGCCAGCAGCGCGCGGACAGGGGCCTACGAGCAGTACTTC	CASSARTGAYEQYF